This entry features one TCR beta chain sequence. The antigen is undetermined. These data come from a study of cytomegalovirus exposure and HLA in healthy donors. The PCR had 60 Vbeta and 13 Jbeta primers. The table came from immunoSEQ multiplex PCR; TCRdb's copy has only in-frame clones and leaves some out. The table lists 120,000 or so clones, approximately 80% of them singletons. The CDR3 is 15 amino acids. V lost 5 bases to trimming and J lost 10 bases, with 18 bases between them. CDR1 is LGHNT and CDR2 is FRNRAP in the germline V gene. Study-wide results and caveats: Accurate prediction of HLA-A and HLA-B alleles (for most subjects) was reportedly achieved from TCR beta sequences.

The sequenced sample consisted of PBMCs. The clonotype was recovered from a woman between 40 and 50 years old in good health and CMV-seronegative. The genes are TRBV12-5 and TRBJ1-6; D might be TRBD1 (6 bases). The CDR3 region has the DNA TGTGCTAGTGGTAGGGGGACCGGGGAACGATCACCCCTCCACTTT. This codes for CASGRGTGERSPLHF. The entire variable domain, with the rest obtained from reference TRBV12-5 and TRBJ1-6, is as follows: DARVTQTPRHKVTEMGQEVTMRCQPILGHNTVFWYRQTMMQGLELLAYFRNRAPLDDSGMPKDRFSAEMPDATLATLKIQPSEPRDSAVYFCASGRGTGERSPLHFGNGTRLTVT.